Each of the 2 T cell receptor beta chains below was sequenced from the same sample in a study of T cells in localized non-small cell lung cancer. This table comes from immunoSEQ multiplex PCR, and its TCRdb copy is limited to in-frame clones, with some not included. Of under 9,500 clones listed, roughly nine tenths were seen once; the top ten hold more than 6.5%. The sequences come from peripheral blood, collected before any cancer treatment. All receptors come from a woman aged 40 to 75 with stage I squamous cell lung carcinoma.

The chain uses TRBV2 and TRBJ1-1; unclear D gene. Trimming took off 3 bases at V and 0 bases at J, with 8 bases between the two ends. The CDR3 is 14 amino acids. The germline V gene encodes CDR1 SNHLY and CDR2 FYNNEI. The CDR3 region is CASSEAGLNTEAFF. In nucleotides, the CDR3 is TGTGCCAGCAGTGAGGCAGGACTGAACACTGAAGCTTTCTTT.

This clone was detected once. The chain combines TRBV19 with TRBJ2-5, with a possible D match to TRBD2 (7 bases). This CDR3 contains 13 residues. CDR1 is LNHDA, CDR2 SQIVND, per germline (reference sequence). The V gene lost 5 bases and the J gene lost 4 bases, with 11 bases spanning the gap. This CDR3 reads CASSEGGRETQYF. As DNA, the CDR3 is TGTGCCAGTAGTGAGGGGGGGAGAGAGACCCAGTACTTC.